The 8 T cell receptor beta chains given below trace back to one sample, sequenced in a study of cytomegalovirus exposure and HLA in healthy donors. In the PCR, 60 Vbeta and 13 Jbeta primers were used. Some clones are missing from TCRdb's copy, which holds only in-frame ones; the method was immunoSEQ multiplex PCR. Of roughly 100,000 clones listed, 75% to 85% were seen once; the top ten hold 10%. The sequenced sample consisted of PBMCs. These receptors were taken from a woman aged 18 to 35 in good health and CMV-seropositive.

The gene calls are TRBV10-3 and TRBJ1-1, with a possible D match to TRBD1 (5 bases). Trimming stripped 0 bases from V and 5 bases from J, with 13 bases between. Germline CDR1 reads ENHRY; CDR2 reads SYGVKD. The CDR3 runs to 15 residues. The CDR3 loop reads CAISESAGQRTEAFF. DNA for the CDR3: TGTGCCATCAGTGAGTCTGCAGGGCAGAGGACTGAAGCTTTCTTT.

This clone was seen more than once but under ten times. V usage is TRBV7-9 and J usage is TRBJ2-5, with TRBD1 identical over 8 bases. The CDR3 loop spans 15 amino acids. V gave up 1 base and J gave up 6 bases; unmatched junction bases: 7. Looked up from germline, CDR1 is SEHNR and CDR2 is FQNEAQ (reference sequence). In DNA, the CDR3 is TGTGCCAGCAGCTTAGGGGCAGGGGGCGAGAAGACCCAGTACTTC. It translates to CASSLGAGGEKTQYF.

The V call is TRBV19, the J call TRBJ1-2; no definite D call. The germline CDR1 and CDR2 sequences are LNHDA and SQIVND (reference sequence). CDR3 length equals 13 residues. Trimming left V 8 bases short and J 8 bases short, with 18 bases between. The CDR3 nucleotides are TGTGCCAGTGTGCATCGAGGAGCGGAGGGCTACACCTTC. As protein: CASVHRGAEGYTF.

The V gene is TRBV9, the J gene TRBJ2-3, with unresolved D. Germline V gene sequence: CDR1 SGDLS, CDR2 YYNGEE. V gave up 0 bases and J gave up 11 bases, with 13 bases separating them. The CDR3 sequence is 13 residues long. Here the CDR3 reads CASSVDPWHGQYF. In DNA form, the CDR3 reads TGTGCCAGCAGCGTAGACCCTTGGCATGGGCAGTATTTT.

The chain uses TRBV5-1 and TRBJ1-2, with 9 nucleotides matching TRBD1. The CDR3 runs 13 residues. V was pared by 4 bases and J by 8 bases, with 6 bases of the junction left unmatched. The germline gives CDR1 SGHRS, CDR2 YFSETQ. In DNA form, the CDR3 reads TGCGCCAGCAGCACCACAGGGGGCAGCGGCTACACCTTC. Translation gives CASSTTGGSGYTF.

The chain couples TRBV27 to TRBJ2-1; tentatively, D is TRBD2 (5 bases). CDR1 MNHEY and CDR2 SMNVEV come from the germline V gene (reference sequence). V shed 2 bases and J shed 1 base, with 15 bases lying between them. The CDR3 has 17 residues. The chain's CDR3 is CASSLPPTRGSYNEQFF. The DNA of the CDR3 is TGTGCCAGCAGTTTACCCCCAACTAGAGGGTCCTACAATGAGCAGTTCTTC.

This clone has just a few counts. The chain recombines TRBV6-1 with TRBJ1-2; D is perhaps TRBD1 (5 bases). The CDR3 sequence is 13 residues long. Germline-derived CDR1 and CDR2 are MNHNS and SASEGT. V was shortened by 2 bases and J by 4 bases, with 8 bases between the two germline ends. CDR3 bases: TGTGCCAGCAGTGAACTTAGGGGCTATGGCTACACCTTC. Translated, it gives CASSELRGYGYTF.

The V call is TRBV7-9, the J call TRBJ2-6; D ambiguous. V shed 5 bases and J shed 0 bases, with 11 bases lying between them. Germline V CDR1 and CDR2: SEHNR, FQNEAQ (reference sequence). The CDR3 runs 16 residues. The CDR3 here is CASSPSPFSGANVLTF. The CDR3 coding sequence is TGTGCCAGCAGCCCAAGCCCCTTCTCTGGGGCCAACGTCCTGACTTTC. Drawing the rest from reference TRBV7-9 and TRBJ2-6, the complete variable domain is DTGVSQNPRHKITKRGQNVTFRCDPISEHNRLYWYRQTLGQGPEFLTYFQNEAQLEKSRLLSDRFSAERPKGSFSTLEIQRTEQGDSAMYLCASSPSPFSGANVLTFGAGSRLTVL.